Listed here are 12 T cell receptor beta chains from one sample, sequenced in a study of cytomegalovirus exposure and HLA in healthy donors. A multiplex PCR was run with 60 Vbeta primers and 13 Jbeta primers. The protocol was immunoSEQ multiplex PCR, while the TCRdb copy is restricted to in-frame clones and leaves out a portion. In the table there are under 150,000 clones, 55% to 75% of which are singletons. The sequenced sample consisted of PBMCs. The origin of the receptors is a human donor in good health.

This clone was seen just once. This chain uses TRBV5-1 with TRBJ2-2, with 14 positions matching TRBD2. This CDR3 has 19 amino acids. The J segment lost 6 bases and the V segment lost 1 base, leaving 11 bases of the junction unmatched. CDR1 and CDR2 from the germline V gene are SGHRS and YFSETQ. The CDR3 DNA reads as TGCGCCAGCAGCTTGCGGGTCAGTGGGGGACTAGCGGGAGCCGGGGAGCTGTTTTTT. Translated: CASSLRVSGGLAGAGELFF.

The rearrangement joins TRBV5-4 to TRBJ2-2; 8 bases map to TRBD2. Germline CDR1 SGHNT, CDR2 YYREEE (reference sequence). The CDR3 is made up of 15 amino acids. V was clipped by 4 bases and J by 4 bases; unmatched bases: 6. Written as DNA, the CDR3 is TGTGCCAGCAGCACCGGGGGGGGGAGCACCGGGGAGCTGTTTTTT. It specifies CASSTGGGSTGELFF.

CDR3 sequence (DNA): TGCGCCAGCAGCTTGGCGGGGGTCTATAATTCACCCCTCCACTTT. Protein product: CASSLAGVYNSPLHF. J is TRBJ1-6 and V is TRBV5-1, with D perhaps TRBD1 (5 bases). The CDR3 length is 15 residues. Per the germline V gene, CDR1 is SGHRS and CDR2 is YFSETQ. V was trimmed by 0 bases and J by 3 bases, leaving 7 bases between them.

The genes are TRBV7-2 and TRBJ1-1; D gene ambiguous. With 2 bases removed from V and 4 bases from J, the gap between germline ends came to 11 bases. This CDR3 is built from 14 residues. The germline CDR1 and CDR2 sequences are SGHTA and FQGNSA. In DNA form, the CDR3 reads TGTGCCAGCAGCTTACAATCGGGGAGCACTGAAGCTTTCTTT. It yields the protein CASSLQSGSTEAFF.

The V call is TRBV19, the J call TRBJ1-1; TRBD1 aligns across 11 bases. After removal of 6 bases from V and 4 bases from J, the junction contained 7 bases not matched to a gene. The CDR3 is 15 amino acids. Germline CDR1 and CDR2: LNHDA and SQIVND (reference sequence). The CDR3 bases are TGTGCCAGTAGGGGACAGGGGGGTCGTTCCACTGAAGCTTTCTTT. Protein sequence: CASRGQGGRSTEAFF.

This chain links TRBV10-3 with TRBJ1-2; D is possibly TRBD1 (6 bases). Germline V CDR1 and CDR2: ENHRY, SYGVKD. V was clipped by 2 bases and J by 4 bases, with 14 bases between them. The CDR3 runs 15 residues. The CDR3 sequence: CAISEPVQGAYGYTF. DNA of the CDR3: TGTGCCATCAGTGAGCCAGTACAGGGAGCCTATGGCTACACCTTC.

The CDR3: CASTSGTGVYGYTF. The CDR3, as DNA: TGTGCCAGCACTTCGGGGACAGGGGTATATGGCTACACCTTC. The rearrangement uses TRBV28 and TRBJ1-2; 10 nucleotides line up with TRBD1. The V and J ends lost 7 bases and 5 bases, in that order; junction bases with no gene match: 7. Germline-derived CDR1 and CDR2 are MDHEN and SYDVKM. The CDR3 has 14 residues.

The rearrangement links TRBV28 to TRBJ1-4, with D maybe TRBD1 (6 bases). In germline, CDR1 is MDHEN, CDR2 SYDVKM. Trimming left V 8 bases short and J 7 bases short, with 20 bases between. CDR3 size: 15 residues. This CDR3 reads CASSPQGSIGEKLFF. The CDR3 DNA is TGTGCCAGCTCCCCCCAGGGGAGTATCGGTGAAAAACTGTTTTTT.

A word on this clone: A junction boundary mismatches the germline segment, possibly from a read error. The rearrangement uses TRBV7-9 and TRBJ2-6; unclear D gene. The germline gives CDR1 SEHNR, CDR2 FQNEAQ (reference sequence). CDR3 size: 11 residues. CDR3 region: CSSSWALGLTF. Here the CDR3 DNA reads TGTTCCAGCAGCTGGGCCCTCGGCCTGACTTTC.

The chain employs TRBV28 and TRBJ1-2; 7 nucleotides line up with TRBD1. Germline V gene lookup returns CDR1 MDHEN and CDR2 SYDVKM. The CDR3 length is 14 residues. Germline trimming cut 10 bases from V and 2 bases from J; bases unmatched to any gene: 10. CDR3: CAIKPGTENYGYTF. The CDR3 DNA reads TGTGCCATCAAGCCCGGGACAGAGAACTATGGCTACACCTTC.

V and J are TRBV11-2 and TRBJ2-5; no clear D gene. The CDR3 runs to 16 residues. V was trimmed by 4 bases and J by 5 bases, leaving 20 bases between them. Per the germline V gene, CDR1 is SGHAT and CDR2 is FQNNGV. Written as DNA, the CDR3 is TGTGCCAGCAGCTCAGATTTCCTGGGTCACGGGGAGACCCAGTACTTC. Encoded protein: CASSSDFLGHGETQYF.

The V call is TRBV2, the J call TRBJ1-2, with 10 bases identical to TRBD1. In germline, CDR1 is SNHLY, CDR2 FYNNEI. The V and J ends lost 6 bases and 6 bases, in that order; junction bases with no gene match: 10. The CDR3 spans 15 residues. The CDR3 sequence: CASRTPGTGVHGYTF. The CDR3 DNA reads TGTGCCAGCAGGACCCCCGGGACAGGGGTGCATGGCTACACCTTC.